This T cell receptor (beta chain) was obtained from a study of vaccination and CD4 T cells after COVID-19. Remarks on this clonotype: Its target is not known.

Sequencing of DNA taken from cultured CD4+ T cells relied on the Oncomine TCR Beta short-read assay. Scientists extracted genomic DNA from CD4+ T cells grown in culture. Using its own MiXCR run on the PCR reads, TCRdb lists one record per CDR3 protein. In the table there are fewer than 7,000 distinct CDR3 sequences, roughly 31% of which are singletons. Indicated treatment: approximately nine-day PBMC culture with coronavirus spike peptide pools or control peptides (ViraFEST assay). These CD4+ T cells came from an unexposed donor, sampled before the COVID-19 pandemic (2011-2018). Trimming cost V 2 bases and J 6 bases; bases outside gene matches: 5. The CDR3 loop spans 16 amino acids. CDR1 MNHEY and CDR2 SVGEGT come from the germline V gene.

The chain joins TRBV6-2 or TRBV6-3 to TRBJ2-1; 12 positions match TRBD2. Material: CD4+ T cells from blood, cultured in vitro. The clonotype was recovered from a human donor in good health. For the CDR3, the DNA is TGTGCCAGCAGTTACCAGACTAGCGGGAGCATCAATGAGCAGTTCTTC. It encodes CASSYQTSGSINEQFF.